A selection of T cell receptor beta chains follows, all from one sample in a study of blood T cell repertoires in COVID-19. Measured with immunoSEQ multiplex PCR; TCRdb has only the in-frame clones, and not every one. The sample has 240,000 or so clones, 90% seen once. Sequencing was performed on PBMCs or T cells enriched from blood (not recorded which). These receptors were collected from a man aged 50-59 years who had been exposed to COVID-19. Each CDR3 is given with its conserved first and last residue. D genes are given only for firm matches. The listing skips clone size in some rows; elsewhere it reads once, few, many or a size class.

TGTGCCAGCAGTTCGCCAGGGACAAACTATGGCTACACCTTC	CASSSPGTNYGYTF	TRBV28	-	TRBJ1-2	-
TGTGCCAGCAGCTTAACTAGAGCAGGAGATACGCAGTATTTT	CASSLTRAGDTQYF	TRBV7-3	-	TRBJ2-3	-
TGTGCCAGCAGCTCACGCGGGACAGCGAACTATGGCTACACCTTC	CASSSRGTANYGYTF	TRBV11-3	TRBD1	TRBJ1-2	-
TGTGCCAGCAGCTTTAAACAGGGGAAGGTTTTCTACAATGAGCAGTTCTTC	CASSFKQGKVFYNEQFF	TRBV5-6	TRBD1	TRBJ2-1	-
TGTGCCAGCAGTGAAGCGCTTTTTGACTTTGGAGCCAAAAACATTCAGTACTTC	CASSEALFDFGAKNIQYF	TRBV2	-	TRBJ2-4	-
TGTGCCATCAGACAACAGGGGGCGCAGAATGAAGCTTTCTTT	CAIRQQGAQNEAFF	TRBV10-3	TRBD1	TRBJ1-1	-
TGCGCCAGCAGCAAGGACAGTACCCAAGAGACCCAGTACTTC	CASSKDSTQETQYF	TRBV5-1	-	TRBJ2-5	-
TGCGCCAGCAGCCAAGATAGCAGCGGGGGGGCCCTGGAGACCCAGTACTTC	CASSQDSSGGALETQYF	TRBV4-1	TRBD2	TRBJ2-5	-
TGTGCCAGCAGTCCCGTCCTGACAGGGAATGGCTACACCTTC	CASSPVLTGNGYTF	TRBV28	TRBD1	TRBJ1-2	-
TGCGCCAGCAGCTCGGGACTAGCGGGAACCTACAATGAGCAGTTCTTC	CASSSGLAGTYNEQFF	TRBV5-1	TRBD2	TRBJ2-1	-
TGTGCCAGCAGCCCGACCCGGACAGTAGCTGAAGCTTTCTTT	CASSPTRTVAEAFF	TRBV28	-	TRBJ1-1	-
TGCGCCAGCCGGGGCGGGGGCCCCTACAATGAGCAGTTCTTC	CASRGGGPYNEQFF	TRBV5-1	-	TRBJ2-1	-
TGTGCCACCGGGGAGGGAGGGTTATGGGATGAGCAGTTCTTC	CATGEGGLWDEQFF	TRBV24-1	TRBD2	TRBJ2-1	-
TGTGCCAGCAGCAGTATAGGGACAGAACGTTACTCGGAAGCTTTCTTT	CASSSIGTERYSEAFF	TRBV3-1/TRBV3-2	TRBD1	TRBJ1-1	-
TGTGCCAGCAGCCTCCTAGCGGACCTTTACAATGAGCAGTTCTTC	CASSLLADLYNEQFF	TRBV3-1/TRBV3-2	TRBD2	TRBJ2-1	-
TGCGCCAGCAGCTTGGCCGGGGGGCAACAGAGCGATGAGCAGTTCTTC	CASSLAGGQQSDEQFF	TRBV5-1	-	TRBJ2-1	-
TGTGCCAGCAGCCAACAAACGGGGGGCGTCACAGATACGCAGTATTTT	CASSQQTGGVTDTQYF	TRBV5-4	-	TRBJ2-3	-
TGTGCCAGCAGTTCTCCCGGACAGGCCTCGAGGGGCTACACCTTC	CASSSPGQASRGYTF	TRBV28	TRBD1	TRBJ1-2	-
TGTGCCAGCAGTTCCTCCTGGGGGGAAAGGGTTGACACCATATATTTT	CASSSSWGERVDTIYF	TRBV6-5	-	TRBJ1-3	-
TGCGCCAGCAGTCCCGGACAGGCGTTCGATGAAAAACTGTTTTTT	CASSPGQAFDEKLFF	TRBV10-1	TRBD1	TRBJ1-4	-
TGTGCCAGCAGACGGCCGGGACAGAAAGTACCTACCTTGGAAGGCTACACCTTC	CASRRPGQKVPTLEGYTF	TRBV7-9	TRBD1	TRBJ1-2	-
TGCGCCACACGGGGGACAGGCGACTATACGCAGTATTTT	CATRGTGDYTQYF	TRBV10-1	TRBD1	TRBJ2-3	once
TGTGCCAGCAGTTACAACGACAGGCCTGGCTACACCTTC	CASSYNDRPGYTF	TRBV6-2/TRBV6-3	-	TRBJ1-2	-
TGTGCCAGCAGCTTAGTCCGGGGTGGGCTAGTCAAGCCTTTCCTAGCCAAAAACATTCAGTACTTC	CASSLVRGGLVKPFLAKNIQYF	TRBV7-8	-	TRBJ2-4	-
TGCAGCGTTTACCCGGGACAGGGCTACGAGCAGTACTTC	CSVYPGQGYEQYF	TRBV29-1	TRBD1	TRBJ2-7	-
TGTGCCAGCAGCTTCAGGCAGTTGAACACTGAAGCTTTCTTT	CASSFRQLNTEAFF	TRBV7-2	-	TRBJ1-1	-
TGTGCCAGCAGTTTAGACAGGGTTGCCTATAATTCACCCCTCCACTTT	CASSLDRVAYNSPLHF	TRBV6-5	TRBD1	TRBJ1-6	-
TGTGCCAGCAGCCCACGGACAGCCTATGGCTACACCTTC	CASSPRTAYGYTF	TRBV3-1/TRBV3-2	-	TRBJ1-2	-
TGTGCCAGCAGCTTTATGGAGGAGGGTAGCGCTTTCTTT	CASSFMEEGSAFF	TRBV7-2	-	TRBJ1-1	few
TGTGCCACCAGTGATCCCCGCTTGGTAGCGCCCGGGGAGCTGTTTTTT	CATSDPRLVAPGELFF	TRBV24-1	-	TRBJ2-2	-
TGTGCCAGCTCGAACATGGGCGGCAATCAGCCCCAGCATTTT	CASSNMGGNQPQHF	TRBV18	-	TRBJ1-5	-
TGTGCCAGTAGTTGGGCCCTGAACACTGAAGCTTTCTTT	CASSWALNTEAFF	TRBV19	-	TRBJ1-1	-
TGCGCCAGCAAGGCGCCAGGTGGTCTGGGCACTGAAGCTTTCTTT	CASKAPGGLGTEAFF	TRBV5-1	-	TRBJ1-1	-
TGTGCCAGCAGTTTCCAGAACTATGGCTACACCTTC	CASSFQNYGYTF	TRBV12-3/TRBV12-4	-	TRBJ1-2	few
TGTGCCAGCAGTTACGGACTAGCGGGATGGGCAGATACGCAGTATTTT	CASSYGLAGWADTQYF	TRBV6-5	TRBD2	TRBJ2-3	-
TGCGCCAGCAGTTTGGGCGTATATGGCTACACCTTC	CASSLGVYGYTF	TRBV5-1	-	TRBJ1-2	-
TGTGCCAGCAGCCTATCACAGGAAAACACTGAAGCTTTCTTT	CASSLSQENTEAFF	TRBV3-1/TRBV3-2	-	TRBJ1-1	-
TGCGCCAGCAGCTTGGAAGGATGGGGCGGGACGGGTTTAGAGACCCAGTACTTC	CASSLEGWGGTGLETQYF	TRBV5-1	-	TRBJ2-5	-
TGTGCCAGCAGCTTACCGACTAGCGGGACAGATACGCAGTATTTT	CASSLPTSGTDTQYF	TRBV7-2	TRBD2	TRBJ2-3	-
TGTGCCAGTAGTACCCCGCCCCGGAGGGGTGACTCTGGAAACACCATATATTTT	CASSTPPRRGDSGNTIYF	TRBV19	-	TRBJ1-3	-
TGTGCCACCCTCCGGGACAGGGGGCACGGCTACACCTTC	CATLRDRGHGYTF	TRBV28	TRBD1	TRBJ1-2	-
TGTGCCAGCAGCGACCGGTGGCGGCGTGAAAAACTGTTTTTT	CASSDRWRREKLFF	TRBV9	-	TRBJ1-4	-
TGCGCCAGCCCCCTGGGCCTAGCGGGAGTGGAAGAGACCCAGTACTTC	CASPLGLAGVEETQYF	TRBV5-1	TRBD2	TRBJ2-5	-
TGTGCCAGCAGTTCCGGTTCAGATACGCAGTATTTT	CASSSGSDTQYF	TRBV12-3/TRBV12-4	-	TRBJ2-3	-
TGTGCCAGCAGGACGAGTATGGGGCCACAGCCCCAGCATTTT	CASRTSMGPQPQHF	TRBV27	-	TRBJ1-5	-
TGTGCCATCAGTGAGTCCTGGGGCATCTCGAACACTGAAGCTTTCTTT	CAISESWGISNTEAFF	TRBV10-3	-	TRBJ1-1	-
TGTGCCAGCAGCAAGGGGGCCCACTCTGGCTATGGCTACACCTTC	CASSKGAHSGYGYTF	TRBV7-9	TRBD1	TRBJ1-2	-
TGTGCCAGCAGTGCTTCGAGGAACCAAGAGACCCAGTACTTC	CASSASRNQETQYF	TRBV2	-	TRBJ2-5	once
TGCGCCAGCAGCTTGTTACAGGGGCCCTACGAGCAGTACTTC	CASSLLQGPYEQYF	TRBV5-1	TRBD1	TRBJ2-7	-
TGTGCCAGCAGCTTGTGGGACAGGGTCTACAATGAGCAGTTCTTC	CASSLWDRVYNEQFF	TRBV5-6	TRBD1	TRBJ2-1	-
TGTGCCAGCAGCTTAGAGGCAGGGAGGTTCCAACCCCAGCATTTT	CASSLEAGRFQPQHF	TRBV7-6	-	TRBJ1-5	-
TGTGCCAGCTCACCACTTACAGGGGGTAATGAAAAACTGTTTTTT	CASSPLTGGNEKLFF	TRBV18	TRBD1	TRBJ1-4	-
TGTGCCATCAGCGTAGACAGATCCTCATATGGCTACACCTTC	CAISVDRSSYGYTF	TRBV10-3	-	TRBJ1-2	-
TGTGCCAGCAGCCTCAGGGGGAGCACTGAAGCTTTCTTT	CASSLRGSTEAFF	TRBV6-5	TRBD1	TRBJ1-1	-
TGTGCCAGCAGCTTTGCGGTTGTGAACACTGAAGCTTTCTTT	CASSFAVVNTEAFF	TRBV7-2	-	TRBJ1-1	-
TGTGCCAGCAGTTTATATATAGCGGGAGACCAAGAGACCCAGTACTTC	CASSLYIAGDQETQYF	TRBV28	TRBD2	TRBJ2-5	-
TGCGCCAGCAGTGAGTTCAGGGGGTGGGGAAACACCATATATTTT	CASSEFRGWGNTIYF	TRBV10-1	TRBD1	TRBJ1-3	-